A single sample is the source of the 29 T cell receptor beta chains below, sequenced in a study of chemoradiotherapy in HPV16-positive cancers. Method: immunoSEQ multiplex PCR; TCRdb's copy keeps in-frame clones and lacks some. The data show 30,000 or so clones, roughly nine tenths seen once. The specimen comprised blood, sampled from a patient who underwent chemoradiotherapy. These receptors originate from a human donor with HPV-associated anogenital cancer.

V usage is TRBV7-8 and J usage is TRBJ2-1; possibly TRBD2 for D (5 bases). The CDR3 is made up of 13 amino acids. CDR1 SGHVS and CDR2 FQNEAQ come from the germline V gene. Trimming shortened V by 3 bases and J by 10 bases, and 13 bases separated the two germline ends. CDR3 DNA: TGTGCCAGCAGCTTTATAGCAGCGGACGAGCAGTTCTTC. Its translation is CASSFIAADEQFF. The full variable domain, completed using reference TRBV7-8 and TRBJ2-1, is GAGVSQSPRYKVAKRGQDVALRCDPISGHVSLFWYQQALGQGPEFLTYFQNEAQLDKSGLPSDRFFAERPEGSVSTLKIQRTQQEDSAVYLCASSFIAADEQFFGPGTRLTVL.

The chain has TRBV4-3 and TRBJ2-2, with D possibly TRBD1 on 6 matching bases. V was trimmed by 0 bases and J by 4 bases, leaving 18 bases between them. The CDR3 length is 18 residues. The germline CDR1 and CDR2 sequences are LGHNA and YSLEER. The CDR3 protein is CASSQDPHRVDSTGELFF. For the CDR3, the DNA is TGCGCCAGCAGCCAAGATCCCCACAGGGTGGATAGCACCGGGGAGCTGTTTTTT.

The chain recombines TRBV29-1 with TRBJ1-3, with D maybe TRBD1 (5 bases). V was clipped by 4 bases and J by 8 bases, with 15 bases between them. Germline loops: CDR1 SQVTM, CDR2 ANQGSEA. This CDR3 spans 13 amino acids. CDR3 DNA: TGCAGCGTTGGTCGCGGGGCTCTAGACACCATATATTTT. Its protein is CSVGRGALDTIYF. Full variable domain (rest looked up from reference TRBV29-1 and TRBJ1-3): SAVISQKPSRDICQRGTSLTIQCQVDSQVTMMFWYRQQPGQSLTLIATANQGSEATYESGFVIDKFPISRPNLTFSTLTVSNMSPEDSSIYLCSVGRGALDTIYFGEGSWLTVV.

The rearrangement links TRBV9 to TRBJ1-2, with D hard to call. The CDR3 contains 15 residues. The V end lost 4 bases, the J end lost 6 bases, and 19 bases lay between the germline ends. CDR1 SGDLS and CDR2 YYNGEE come from the germline V gene. The CDR3 DNA sequence: TGTGCCAGCAGCCCTAGGACTCCAGCTATTCATGGCTACACCTTC. Its protein is CASSPRTPAIHGYTF.

This clone was found once. The chain joins TRBV19 to TRBJ1-2; D is perhaps TRBD1 (6 bases). Germline CDR1 LNHDA, CDR2 SQIVND (reference sequence). CDR3 length: 12 residues. V was cut by 5 bases and J by 5 bases, with 9 bases left in between. CDR3 DNA sequence: TGTGCCAGTAGTGTTGGACAGTATGGCTACACCTTC. Amino acids: CASSVGQYGYTF.

The chain carries TRBV10-3 and TRBJ1-5; 7 bases map to TRBD1. The germline gives CDR1 ENHRY, CDR2 SYGVKD. The CDR3 length is 16 residues. The J segment lost 4 bases and the V segment lost 3 bases, leaving 9 bases of the junction unmatched. The CDR3 loop reads CAISDRDSGSNQPQHF. The DNA for the CDR3 is TGTGCCATCAGTGACCGGGACAGCGGATCGAATCAGCCCCAGCATTTT.

The chain joins TRBV7-6 to TRBJ1-3; D possibly corresponds to TRBD1 (6 bases). The length of the CDR3 is 17 residues. V lost 2 bases and J 8 bases, leaving 22 bases between the germline ends. Germline V gene data show CDR1 as SGHVS and CDR2 as FNYEAQ. As DNA, the CDR3 is TGTGCCAGCAGCTTATCTTCCCCGACAGGCACTAAGGACACCATATATTTT. Its protein is CASSLSSPTGTKDTIYF.

The chain carries TRBV18 and TRBJ2-3; D may be TRBD2 (6 bases). Germline assignment: CDR1 KGHSH and CDR2 LQKENI. This CDR3 has 15 residues. V dropped 3 bases and J dropped 1 base, with 11 bases sitting between them. CDR3 sequence: CASSPRDWRTDTQYF. CDR3 bases: TGTGCCAGCTCACCCCGGGACTGGCGCACAGATACGCAGTATTTT.

This chain joins TRBV5-1 and TRBJ1-4, with TRBD1 matching over 9 bases. CDR1 and CDR2 (germline): SGHRS, YFSETQ. Unmatched junction bases numbered 2, after V lost 0 bases and J lost 5 bases. The CDR3 contains 15 residues. CDR3 sequence (DNA): TGCGCCAGCAGCTTGGGGGACAGGGCAAATGAAAAACTGTTTTTT. Its translation: CASSLGDRANEKLFF.

The sample holds a few counts of this clone. Other nucleotide sequences in the sample specify the same CDR3. The CDR3 here is CASSLAPGNTEAFF. The DNA of the CDR3 is TGTGCCAGCAGCTTGGCACCAGGGAACACTGAAGCTTTCTTT. V usage is TRBV5-6 and J usage is TRBJ1-1; no definite D call. The germline gives CDR1 SGHDT, CDR2 YYEEEE. This CDR3 spans 14 amino acids. Trimming stripped 0 bases from V and 1 base from J, with 7 bases between.

The chain employs TRBV5-4 and TRBJ2-2, with 8 bases fitting TRBD1. Germline lookup yields CDR1 SGHNT and CDR2 YYREEE (reference sequence). The length of the CDR3 is 17 residues. V lost 3 bases and J lost 0; bases outside the gene matches: 7. The CDR3 DNA reads TGTGCCAGCAGCTCTTTTCAGGGGGCCGCGAACACCGGGGAGCTGTTTTTT. This translates into CASSSFQGAANTGELFF.

This rearrangement joins TRBV7-8 to TRBJ1-2; D is uncertain. Germline loops: CDR1 SGHVS, CDR2 FQNEAQ. Trimming cost V 1 base and J 8 bases, with 14 bases left between them. The CDR3 has 14 residues. CDR3 DNA sequence: TGTGCCAGCAGCTTAGATTGGGGATCGGGAGGCTACACCTTC. Its protein product is CASSLDWGSGGYTF.

This clone is labeled as medium-sized (0.01 to 0.1%). The rearrangement links TRBV4-3 to TRBJ1-2; D remains unclear. This CDR3 has 17 amino acids. Germline CDR1 LGHNA, CDR2 YSLEER. Trimming took off 4 bases at V and 6 bases at J, with 24 bases between the two ends. In nucleotides, the CDR3 is TGCGCCAGCAGCCTCAACCTCGAGGCGGGTCAGCCTAATGGCTACACCTTC. Protein sequence: CASSLNLEAGQPNGYTF.

The DNA of the CDR3 is TGTGCCAGCAGCCAAGATCCCGGACAGGTGACCGGGGAGCTGTTTTTT. Translation: CASSQDPGQVTGELFF. The V gene is TRBV4-2, the J gene TRBJ2-2; TRBD1 agrees at 7 bases. Germline V gene sequence: CDR1 LGHNA, CDR2 YNFKEQ. This CDR3 region has 16 residues. V was pared by 0 bases and J by 5 bases, with 6 bases of the junction left unmatched.

The rearrangement links TRBV19 to TRBJ2-7; TRBD1 aligns across 10 bases. The CDR3 runs 14 residues. In germline, CDR1 is LNHDA, CDR2 SQIVND (reference sequence). The ends lost 6 bases at V and 3 bases at J; junction bases unmatched: 5. CDR3 amino acids: CASSRDRGFYEQYF. The CDR3 DNA sequence: TGTGCCAGTAGCCGGGACAGGGGCTTCTACGAGCAGTACTTC.

The V and J genes are TRBV5-1 and TRBJ1-1, with no clear D. This CDR3 has 15 amino acids. Per germline, CDR1 SGHRS and CDR2 YFSETQ. The ends were cut back, 3 bases at V and 6 bases at J, with 18 bases in the middle. In nucleotides, the CDR3 is TGCGCCAGCAGCTGGTCAGGTCCCGGTAGCGCTGAAGCTTTCTTT. As protein: CASSWSGPGSAEAFF.

This rearrangement joins TRBV19 to TRBJ1-2; D perhaps matches TRBD1 (5 bases). CDR1 LNHDA and CDR2 SQIVND come from the germline V gene (reference sequence). This CDR3 spans 13 amino acids. The V end was cut by 3 bases, the J end by 4 bases, with 9 bases between. The CDR3 DNA reads as TGTGCCAGTAGTATGCAGGGCCCCTATGGCTACACCTTC. It specifies CASSMQGPYGYTF.

This chain connects TRBV9 to TRBJ2-3; TRBD2 agrees at 13 bases. V lost 0 bases and J lost 3; bases outside the gene matches: 4. The germline CDR1 and CDR2 sequences are SGDLS and YYNGEE. CDR3 size: 17 residues. DNA of the CDR3: TGTGCCAGCAGCGTAGGGACTAGCGGGAGAGGGACAGATACGCAGTATTTT. Its translation is CASSVGTSGRGTDTQYF.

The gene calls are TRBV6-4 and TRBJ1-1; weak D call: TRBD1 (5 bases). Germline-derived CDR1 and CDR2 are MRHNA and SNTAGT. V lost 8 bases and J lost 4, with 14 bases in between. This CDR3 comprises 13 residues. The CDR3 nucleotides read TGTGCCAGCGCCGTCCAGAGGGGCACTGAAGCTTTCTTT. Translated: CASAVQRGTEAFF.

This chain joins TRBV4-3 and TRBJ2-7; 10 nucleotides line up with TRBD1. Germline V gene data show CDR1 as LGHNA and CDR2 as YSLEER. This CDR3 region has 15 residues. The V segment lost 0 bases and the J segment 3 bases; nucleotides outside the gene matches: 2. CDR3 sequence: CASSQETGGGYEQYF. In DNA form, the CDR3 reads TGCGCCAGCAGCCAAGAGACAGGGGGCGGCTACGAGCAGTACTTC.

The chain combines TRBV30 with TRBJ1-3, with D perhaps matching TRBD1 (5 bases). The CDR3 spans 14 residues. Looked up from germline, CDR1 is GTSNPN and CDR2 is SVGIG (reference sequence). Trimming left V 6 bases short and J 1 base short, with 13 bases between. The CDR3 nucleotides are TGTGCCTGTCCCACAGGAGGGTCTGGAAACACCATATATTTT. Its protein is CACPTGGSGNTIYF.

The chain combines TRBV2 with TRBJ2-7; weak D call: TRBD2 (6 bases). V was pared by 6 bases and J by 6 bases, with 15 bases between. This CDR3 contains 13 residues. CDR1 is SNHLY, CDR2 FYNNEI, per germline. The CDR3 loop reads CASRPGLQSEQYF. The CDR3 DNA reads TGTGCCAGCAGGCCGGGACTCCAAAGCGAGCAGTACTTC.

The chain is built from TRBV7-9 and TRBJ1-1; 10 bases line up with TRBD1. The ends lost 5 bases at V and 0 bases at J; junction bases unmatched: 6. The CDR3 covers 16 residues. CDR1 and CDR2 from the germline V gene are SEHNR and FQNEAQ (reference sequence). CDR3 bases: TGTGCCAGCAGCGATCGGGACAGGGGAATGAACACTGAAGCTTTCTTT. It translates to CASSDRDRGMNTEAFF.

The J gene is TRBJ1-2, the V gene TRBV27, with 8 bases identical to TRBD1. Germline lookup yields CDR1 MNHEY and CDR2 SMNVEV (reference sequence). Trimming removed 8 bases from V and 6 bases from J; junction bases left unmatched: 29. The CDR3 extends over 20 amino acids. The DNA for the CDR3 is TGTGCCAGCGCCGGCGGGCCAAGCGGGACAGGAGTCCACCCTGGGGATGGCTACACCTTC. Translating it yields CASAGGPSGTGVHPGDGYTF.

The chain is built from TRBV11-2 and TRBJ2-1, with 11 bases matching TRBD2. Trimming at V came to 6 bases and at J to 4 bases, leaving 11 bases not matched to a gene. The CDR3 has 17 amino acids. Germline CDR1 is SGHAT and CDR2 is FQNNGV. For the CDR3, the DNA is TGTGCCAGCAGTAGCGAAATAGCGGGAGGGCCATACAATGAGCAGTTCTTC. This gives the protein CASSSEIAGGPYNEQFF.

The V and J genes are TRBV10-3 and TRBJ1-4, with unresolved D. Trimming removed 5 bases at V and 0 bases at J, with 10 bases between. This CDR3 region has 15 residues. Germline values: CDR1 ENHRY, CDR2 SYGVKD. CDR3 residues: CAISPTETTNEKLFF. The CDR3 nucleotides read TGTGCCATCAGTCCGACGGAGACAACTAATGAAAAACTGTTTTTT.

J is TRBJ2-6 and V is TRBV19; D remains unclear. The V gene lost 4 bases and the J gene lost 1 base, with 5 bases spanning the gap. The CDR3 is made up of 14 amino acids. Germline lookup yields CDR1 LNHDA and CDR2 SQIVND (reference sequence). The CDR3 reads CASSSSSGANVLTF. CDR3 bases: TGTGCCAGTAGTAGCTCGTCTGGGGCCAACGTCCTGACTTTC.

The gene calls are TRBV19 and TRBJ1-5; 8 bases map to TRBD1. CDR3 length equals 18 residues. Per germline, CDR1 LNHDA and CDR2 SQIVND (reference sequence). Losses at the gene ends were 7 bases for V and 2 bases for J; bases not matched to a gene: 16. The CDR3 bases are TGTGCCAGTACCCCCCCTCAGGGGGCGCGGGTACGCAATCAGCCCCAGCATTTT. This codes for CASTPPQGARVRNQPQHF.

The chain employs TRBV7-2 and TRBJ1-6; 8 bases line up with TRBD1. CDR3 length equals 14 residues. J was trimmed by 10 bases and V by 4 bases; bases with no gene match: 6. Germline V gives CDR1 SGHTA, CDR2 FQGNSA. The CDR3 here is CASSSDRVGSPLHF. CDR3 DNA: TGTGCCAGCAGCTCGGACAGGGTAGGCTCACCCCTCCACTTT.